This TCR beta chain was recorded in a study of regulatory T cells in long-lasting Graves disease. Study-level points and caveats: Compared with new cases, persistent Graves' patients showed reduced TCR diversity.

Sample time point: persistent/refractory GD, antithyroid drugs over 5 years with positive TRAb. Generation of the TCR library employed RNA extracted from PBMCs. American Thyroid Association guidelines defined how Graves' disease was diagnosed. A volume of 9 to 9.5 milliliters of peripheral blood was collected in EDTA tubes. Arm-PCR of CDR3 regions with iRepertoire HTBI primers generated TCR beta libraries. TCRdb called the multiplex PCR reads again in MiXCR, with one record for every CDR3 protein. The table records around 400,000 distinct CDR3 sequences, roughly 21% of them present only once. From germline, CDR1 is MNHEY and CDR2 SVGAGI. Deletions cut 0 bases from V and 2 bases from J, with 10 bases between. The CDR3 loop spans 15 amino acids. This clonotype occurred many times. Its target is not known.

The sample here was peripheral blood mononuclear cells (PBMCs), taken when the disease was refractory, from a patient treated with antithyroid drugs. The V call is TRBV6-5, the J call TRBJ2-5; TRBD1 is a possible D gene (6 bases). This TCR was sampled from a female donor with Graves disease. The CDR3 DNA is TGTGCCAGCAGTTACTCGAAAGGACAGCAAGAGACCCAGTACTTC. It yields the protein CASSYSKGQQETQYF.